This T cell receptor beta chain is drawn from a study of blood T cell repertoires in COVID-19. Background on the study: Two negative PCRs, clearance, or symptom resolution were required of recovered Cohort 3 donors.

A remark on this clone: A junction end diverges from the germline sequence, so it may reflect a read error.

This CDR3 contains 10 residues. Per the germline V gene, CDR1 is SGDLS and CDR2 is YYNGEE. The method was immunoSEQ multiplex PCR; TCRdb's version includes in-frame clones alone and lacks a portion of them. The sample lists roughly 160,000 clones; around 79% were seen once. The TCR sequence derives from an older woman in a cohort exposed to, infected with or recovered from COVID-19 (not recorded which). Sequences were obtained from PBMCs or T cells enriched from blood (not recorded which). The chain has TRBV9 and TRBJ1-1; D is ambiguous. This CDR3 is CTREDTEAFF. The CDR3 bases are TGTACCAGAGAGGACACTGAAGCTTTCTTT.